This T cell receptor (beta chain) appears in the sequencing data of a study of blood T cell repertoires in COVID-19. Everyone who took part was roughly 18 to 89 years old, and they came from about 25 US areas. Recovered status in Cohort 3 required two negative PCRs, clearance, or symptom resolution. The CDR3 totals 17 residues. Germline lookup yields CDR1 SGHAT and CDR2 FQNNGV. The junction had 7 bases not matched to a gene; V was cut back by 1 base and J by 0 bases. This clone was picked up one time. Assay used: immunoSEQ multiplex PCR; TCRdb lists only in-frame clones, some missing. The repertoire consists of a few hundred thousand clones, with about 90% occurring once and the leading ten covering around 1.7%.

Source material: PBMCs or T cells enriched from blood (not recorded which). The genes are TRBV11-2 and TRBJ2-7; 9 bases agree with TRBD1. The source is a woman aged 25 to 39 who had recovered from COVID-19. CDR3 DNA: TGTGCCAGCAGCTTAGTCCTCCCGGGACAGGGCTCCTACGAGCAGTACTTC. Its protein product is CASSLVLPGQGSYEQYF.